This T cell receptor (beta chain) comes out of a study of T cells after posttransplantation cyclophosphamide. Findings of the study overall: Donor CD8+ memory clones often dominated recipient blood repertoires at later times. Blood and skin or GI T cell repertoires showed limited TRB overlap.

This related bone marrow graft donor gave peripheral blood on the day of marrow donation. Points on this clone: Its antigen is unknown.

The CDR3 runs 13 residues. With 10 bases clipped from V and 8 bases from J, the junction kept 12 bases outside the gene matches. The germline CDR1 and CDR2 sequences are MDHEN and SYDVKM. Using immunoSEQ multiplex PCR, the repertoire was profiled, and TCRdb retains in-frame clones only, with some absent. Here the sample spans approximately 45,000 clones, 92% being singletons. Sequenced sample: PBMCs. This receptor was identified in a woman aged 45 to 65 in good health and a related stem cell transplant donor. The genes are TRBV28 and TRBJ1-2; 8 bases map to TRBD1. CDR3 amino acids: CATRGQGIIGYTF. DNA for the CDR3: TGTGCCACCAGGGGGCAGGGGATAATCGGCTACACCTTC.